The rows below give T cell receptor beta chains drawn from one sample of a study of T cell responses to AZD1222 COVID-19 vaccine. Data came from immunoSEQ multiplex PCR; TCRdb stores just in-frame clones and leaves some out. The sample carries more than 150,000 clones, around 90% recorded once. Sequenced material: peripheral blood, taken 28 days after the second AZD1222 dose. All receptors come from an adult who received the AZD1222 COVID-19 vaccine. Each CDR3 is given with its conserved first and last residue. The D gene is left open where the match is weak. A clone size is listed for some rows: how often the clone was seen (once, few, many), or a class if it is expanded.

D gene	V gene	clone size	J gene	CDR3 DNA	CDR3 protein
TRBD2	TRBV4-1	.	TRBJ2-3	TGCGCCAGCAGCCTAGCGGGAGTTGGGGATACGCAGTATTTT	CASSLAGVGDTQYF
.	TRBV6-5	.	TRBJ2-3	TGTGCCAGCAGTTACTACGGGAGACAAAATACGCAGTATTTT	CASSYYGRQNTQYF
.	TRBV5-6	.	TRBJ2-7	TGTGCCAGCAGCTTTGCGAGCGAGCAGTACTTC	CASSFASEQYF
.	TRBV7-2	few	TRBJ1-3	TGTGCCAGCAGCTTTGAAGAAAACACCATATATTTT	CASSFEENTIYF
.	TRBV6-2/TRBV6-3	.	TRBJ2-1	TGTGCCAGCAGTTACCTCTTCCTCGGGTACAATGAGCAGTTCTTC	CASSYLFLGYNEQFF
TRBD2	TRBV7-3	once	TRBJ2-1	TGTGCCAGCAGGCCCGGGACTAGCGGGAGGGGATTGTCTAATGAGCAGTTCTTC	CASRPGTSGRGLSNEQFF
.	TRBV28	.	TRBJ1-6	TGTGCCAGCACTATACCGGGACCGGCGAGCTCCTATAATTCACCCCTCCACTTT	CASTIPGPASSYNSPLHF
.	TRBV28	.	TRBJ1-2	TGTGCCAGCAGGGGAGTGGGGAAGGGCTATGGCTACACCTTC	CASRGVGKGYGYTF
TRBD1	TRBV3-1/TRBV3-2	.	TRBJ1-2	TGTGCCAGCAGCCAAGGTACAGGGACAGGGTATCGTGGCTACACCTTC	CASSQGTGTGYRGYTF
.	TRBV21-1	once	TRBJ1-5	TGTGCCAGCAGCAAAGGGTGGAGGGAATCGGATCAGCCCCAGCATTTT	CASSKGWRESDQPQHF
.	TRBV5-1	.	TRBJ1-2	TGCGCCAGCGGAAACGGACAACAAAACAAGATGGATGGCTACACCTTC	CASGNGQQNKMDGYTF
TRBD1	TRBV5-5	once	TRBJ2-7	TGTGCCAGCAGCTTTCGGGACAGGGTTAGCGAGCAGTACTTC	CASSFRDRVSEQYF
TRBD2	TRBV5-1	.	TRBJ2-5	TGCGCCAGCAGCCCGGGACTAGCGGGGGGTGGTGAAGAGACCCAGTACTTC	CASSPGLAGGGEETQYF
TRBD1	TRBV7-3	.	TRBJ2-2	TGTGCCAGCAGTCAGGGGGCGCATAACACCGGGGAGCTGTTTTTT	CASSQGAHNTGELFF
.	TRBV19	.	TRBJ1-4	TGTGCCAGTAGTATGCCCGGGGCTGCAACTAATGAAAAACTGTTTTTT	CASSMPGAATNEKLFF
TRBD1	TRBV19	.	TRBJ2-1	TGTGCCAGTAGCCGGACAGGGGTCTTCAATGAGCAGTTCTTC	CASSRTGVFNEQFF
.	TRBV11-2	.	TRBJ1-5	TGTGCCAGCAGCCCAACCTTAGGTCAGCCCCAGCATTTT	CASSPTLGQPQHF
.	TRBV6-2/TRBV6-3	.	TRBJ2-1	TGTGCCAGCAGTTATTCCGCTTTGTATAATGAGCAGTTCTTC	CASSYSALYNEQFF
TRBD1	TRBV19	.	TRBJ2-7	TGTGCCAGTAGTGCTTCACAGGGGGTTGGATTCTACGAGCAGTACTTC	CASSASQGVGFYEQYF
.	TRBV7-2	.	TRBJ1-5	TGTGCCAGCAGCTTAGCCAGGCTTAGCAATCAGCCCCAGCATTTT	CASSLARLSNQPQHF
.	TRBV7-2	.	TRBJ1-6	TGTGCCAGCAGCACCTACAGGACTTGGGATTCACCCCTCCACTTT	CASSTYRTWDSPLHF
.	TRBV6-6	.	TRBJ2-1	TGTGCCAGCACAAGCTACAATGAGCAGTTCTTC	CASTSYNEQFF